A few counts support the clone carrying this T cell receptor (beta chain). Data came from immunoSEQ multiplex PCR; TCRdb stores just in-frame clones and leaves some out. The sample includes around 35,000 clones, roughly 96% of them seen just once. This entry is derived from a study of preoperative IRX-2 immunotherapy in early breast cancer. Treatment defined: preoperative locoregional IRX-2 cytokine immunotherapy. Samples came from a phase Ib trial of preoperative locoregional IRX-2 cytokine immunotherapy. Germline V gene lookup returns CDR1 MGHRA and CDR2 YSYEKL. V dropped 4 bases and J dropped 2 bases, with 18 bases sitting between them. This CDR3 is 17 amino acids long.

This TCR was recovered from a human donor with breast cancer. The chain carries TRBV4-1 and TRBJ1-3; D not certain. The sample was collected from a patient treated with IRX-2 immunotherapy. The CDR3 coding sequence is TGCGCCAGCAGCCCCCGGGAGCTCCTACTAACTGGAAACACCATATATTTT. Amino acid sequence: CASSPRELLLTGNTIYF.